Listed below are T cell receptor beta chains from one sample, sequenced in a study of shared clonotypes between healthy human individuals. Produced via immunoSEQ multiplex PCR; TCRdb's table is partial and in-frame only. The sample includes more than 2 million clones, 93% of them seen just once. The sample comprised naive CD8+ T cells from PBMCs. The origin of the receptors is a man aged 18 to 35 in good health. Some clones in this sample may be carry-over from other donors' samples. CDR3s include the opening cysteine and the closing phenylalanine or tryptophan. A D gene is named only where the DNA matches it firmly. Clone size is given for some rows only: seen once, a few or many times, or a class if the clone is expanded.

v_gene,abundance,j_gene,d_gene,CDR3aa
TRBV9,once,TRBJ2-1,.,CASSVGKNNEQFF
TRBV4-1,.,TRBJ2-6,.,CASSAQTISGANVLTF
TRBV7-8,.,TRBJ2-7,.,CASSNPTGPLWNEQYF
TRBV18,.,TRBJ1-2,TRBD1,CASSPDRGHYGYTF
TRBV6-1,.,TRBJ1-5,TRBD1,CASSERTGGGSQHF
TRBV5-1,.,TRBJ1-2,.,CASSLGGGRGPGEDGYTF
TRBV30,.,TRBJ1-4,.,CAWSPFPVGGEKLFF
TRBV28,.,TRBJ2-7,.,CASSTSVRGEQYF
TRBV2,.,TRBJ2-3,TRBD2,CATYYSRGGTTDTQYF
TRBV28,.,TRBJ2-5,TRBD2,CASSPGLAGPETQYF